This T cell receptor (beta chain) comes out of a study of CD8+ T cells in alopecia areata. Looking at the study overall: Each of the treated patients was given oral tofacitinib, 5 to 10 mg twice daily, for moderate-to-severe alopecia areata.

Trimming at V came to 6 bases and at J to 2 bases, leaving 5 bases not matched to a gene. The CDR3 is 14 amino acids. Germline CDR1 is SGHRS and CDR2 is YFSETQ. Points from the study as a whole: Possibly as an HLA-related effect, TCR sharing across patients appeared less clear than in mice.

In each case, RNA was isolated and then reverse transcribed into cDNA as the sequencing template. Data came from immunoSEQ multiplex PCR; TCRdb stores just in-frame clones and leaves some out. Here the sample spans 150,000 to 200,000 clones, roughly 60% being singletons. As to treatment: oral pan-JAK inhibitor, 5-10 mg twice daily. The investigators collected lesional scalp punch biopsies and peripheral blood from alopecia areata patients. This clone was counted a few times. Its antigen is as yet unknown. This clonotype was obtained from a human donor with alopecia areata. J is TRBJ2-7 and V is TRBV5-1; 10 bases fit TRBD1. The sample here was CD4+ T cells sorted from blood, taken at roughly week 49, from a patient treated with tofacitinib. CDR3 loop: CASTPGTGAYEQYF. The CDR3, as DNA: TGCGCCAGCACCCCAGGGACAGGGGCCTACGAGCAGTACTTC. Using reference TRBV5-1 and TRBJ2-7 for the parts outside the CDR3, the full variable domain is KAGVTQTPRYLIKTRGQQVTLSCSPISGHRSVSWYQQTPGQGLQFLFEYFSETQRNKGNFPGRFSGRQFSNSRSEMNVSTLELGDSALYLCASTPGTGAYEQYFGPGTRLTVT.